This paragraph reports one T cell receptor beta chain. Its cognate antigen is unknown. This entry comes from a study of cytomegalovirus exposure and HLA in healthy donors. The length of the CDR3 is 13 residues. The germline V gene has CDR1 LNHNV and CDR2 YYDKDF (reference sequence). Trimming cost V 0 bases and J 9 bases; bases outside gene matches: 3. Study-wide findings and caveats: Association of 16,951 TCR beta sequences with HLA alleles was found at 0.05 false discovery rate in a later analysis. Analyzed later, most CMV-associated TCR beta chains appeared HLA-restricted.

PCR employed 60 Vbeta and 13 Jbeta primers. Sequencing was performed with immunoSEQ multiplex PCR; in TCRdb, only in-frame clones are kept and a portion is missing. The top ten clones hold about 4.3% of a sample with 100,000 to 150,000 clones, 70% to 85% of them seen once. The clonotype was recovered from a male donor in good health and CMV-seropositive. V and J are TRBV15 and TRBJ2-7; 9 bases agree with TRBD1. The sequenced sample consisted of PBMCs. The CDR3 DNA is TGTGCCACCAGCAGAGAGGACAGGGGCGTGCAGTACTTC. Amino acids: CATSREDRGVQYF. The full variable domain, in which reference TRBV15 and TRBJ2-7 provide the parts outside the CDR3, is DAMVIQNPRYQVTQFGKPVTLSCSQTLNHNVMYWYQQKSSQAPKLLFHYYDKDFNNEADTPDNFQSRRPNTSFCFLDIRSPGLGDTAMYLCATSREDRGVQYFGPGTRLTVT.